This entry features one TCR beta chain sequence. This sample was included in a study of T cell responses to AZD1222 COVID-19 vaccine. The CDR3 is 13 amino acids. Germline CDR1 reads MNHEY; CDR2 reads SVGAGI. V dropped 6 bases and J dropped 1 base, with 9 bases sitting between them. TCRdb's table, derived via immunoSEQ multiplex PCR, lists solely in-frame clones and lacks some. The sample contains some 120,000 clones, about 90% of which appear only once. The sample was peripheral blood, taken 28 days after the second AZD1222 dose. The clonotype was recovered from an adult who received the AZD1222 COVID-19 vaccine. This sequence joins TRBV6-5 and TRBJ2-5; no firm D call. CDR3 amino acids: CASRDPPQETQYF. CDR3 coding DNA: TGTGCCAGCAGGGACCCTCCCCAAGAGACCCAGTACTTC.